The 8 T cell receptor beta chains below all came from one sample that was sequenced in a study of identical twins' blood T cells. Via MiXCR, TCRdb re-called the 5' RACE reads, giving one row per CDR3 protein. The sample includes 350,000 to 450,000 distinct CDR3 sequences, roughly 31% seen only once; the top ten take around 5.6%. The sample was PBMCs. All receptors derive from a woman aged 18 to 49 in good health.

The J gene is TRBJ2-5, the V gene TRBV29-1, with 7 bases aligning to TRBD1. Germline V gene sequence: CDR1 SQVTM, CDR2 ANQGSEA. The CDR3 spans 12 residues. V was clipped by 4 bases and J by 3 bases; unmatched bases: 2. For the CDR3, the DNA is TGCAGCGTTGTGGGGACAGAAGAGACCCAGTACTTC. This translates into CSVVGTEETQYF.

This chain uses TRBV4-1 with TRBJ1-1; D call uncertain. This CDR3 region has 15 residues. CDR1 is MGHRA and CDR2 is YSYEKL in the germline V gene. V shed 10 bases and J shed 7 bases, with 25 bases lying between them. This CDR3 reads CATLPIIGSQGEAFF. The CDR3 region has the DNA TGCGCCACGCTTCCTATTATTGGGTCCCAAGGTGAAGCTTTCTTT.

This clonotype came up a few times. This chain joins TRBV5-4 and TRBJ2-7, with 7 bases lining up with TRBD1. This CDR3 is built from 13 residues. J was trimmed by 8 bases and V by 2 bases; bases with no gene match: 7. Germline V gene data show CDR1 as SGHNT and CDR2 as YYREEE (reference sequence). DNA of the CDR3: TGTGCCAGCAGCTTTCAGGACAGGCCGAAGCAGTACTTC. Translated: CASSFQDRPKQYF.

The chain carries TRBV7-8 and TRBJ2-1, with D perhaps matching TRBD1 or TRBD2 (5 bases each). Germline-derived CDR1 and CDR2 are SGHVS and FQNEAQ. This CDR3 has 16 amino acids. Trimming removed 8 bases from V and 9 bases from J, with 26 bases in between. The CDR3 sequence: CASEGRDRGDSSEQFF. The CDR3 nucleotides are TGTGCCAGCGAGGGACGGGATCGCGGTGATTCGAGTGAGCAGTTCTTC. Full variable domain (remainder filled in from reference TRBV7-8 and TRBJ2-1): GAGVSQSPRYKVAKRGQDVALRCDPISGHVSLFWYQQALGQGPEFLTYFQNEAQLDKSGLPSDRFFAERPEGSVSTLKIQRTQQEDSAVYLCASEGRDRGDSSEQFFGPGTRLTVL.

On this clonotype itself: A clone one base away is much larger, so this may be a read error. The genes are TRBV29-1 and TRBJ1-1; unclear D gene. The germline V gene encodes CDR1 SQVTM and CDR2 ANQGSEA. V was clipped by 4 bases and J by 0 bases, with 9 bases between them. CDR3 length: 13 amino acids. CDR3: CSVGTALNTEAFF. The CDR3 DNA follows: TGCAGCGTTGGCACAGCCTTGAACACTGAAGCTTTCTTT.

V and J are TRBV10-3 and TRBJ1-2; possible D gene TRBD1, 6 bases. V was cut by 10 bases and J by 0 bases, with 18 bases left in between. The CDR3 is made up of 15 amino acids. The germline V gene has CDR1 ENHRY and CDR2 SYGVKD. CDR3 protein: CATGMRTESNYGYTF. In DNA form, the CDR3 reads TGTGCCACCGGCATGCGGACAGAGTCTAACTATGGCTACACCTTC.

On this clonotype: At one end, the junction sequence differs from germline, possibly due to a read error. CDR3 amino acids: CASRAVLGSTDTQYF. CDR3 coding DNA: TGTGCCAGCAGAGCCGTACTAGGTAGCACAGATACGCAATATTTT. J is TRBJ2-3 and V is TRBV6-4, with D perhaps TRBD2 (5 bases). The CDR3 is 15 residues long. Germline V gene lookup returns CDR1 MRHNA and CDR2 SNTAGT.

This clonotype was recorded a few times. V usage is TRBV4-1 and J usage is TRBJ2-7, with a weak D call TRBD1 (5 bases). Between the trimmed V and J ends, which lost 5 bases and 0 bases, there was a span of 14 bases. CDR1 MGHRA and CDR2 YSYEKL come from the germline V gene. The CDR3 runs to 15 residues. CDR3 loop: CASSFTRQLSYEQYF. The CDR3 nucleotides read TGCGCCAGCAGCTTCACCCGACAGCTCTCCTACGAGCAGTACTTC.